This TCR beta chain was captured in a study of T-cell memory formation after mild COVID-19 (dated by TCRdb to 2020 to 2023). About the investigation overall: Most TCR sequence clusters were specific to one of the two donors. The cohort comprised two young, previously healthy adult volunteers, one female and one male. In a couple of donors, T-cell clones that expanded and contracted after mild COVID-19 were tracked by sequencing TCRalpha and TCRbeta repertoires over time.

Ficoll-Paque density gradient centrifugation was the method used to isolate PBMCs. About this clonotype itself: Its antigen is unknown. No much larger clone exists at a distance of one base, and base qualities are not known.

Overall study outcomes, separate from this receptor: Some responding clones were found in pre-infection memory, which suggests that pre-existing cross-reactive memory T cells took part in the SARS-CoV-2 response. The study covered only two mild cases, and larger cohorts including severe cases with pre-infection samples were considered necessary. Contracting CD4+ clones were found mainly in CM and EM memory subsets, while CD8+ clones were enriched in EMRA. Clones contracting from day 15 to 85 had balanced CD4/CD8 phenotypes, while a second wave expanding from day 15 to 37 was biased towards CD4+. SARS-CoV-2 specificity of the second-wave clones peaking on day 37 was not confirmed.

Taken from cysteine to phenylalanine, the CDR3 has 15 residues. CDR3 DNA only is kept here, 45 bases in frame from base 1. The germline V gene yields KGHDR for CDR1 and SFDVKD for CDR2. V loses 7 bases of germline sequence and J loses 5 bases, and the interval between the two ends is 19 bases. Sequencing was carried out with an Illumina NovaSeq 6000. cDNA libraries for TCRalpha and TCRbeta were prepared by 5'RACE using constant-segment primers, with sample barcodes and unique molecular identifiers added. Trizol reagent was used to extract RNA from every sample. Libraries were amplified in two PCR steps, with a second sample barcode and Illumina TruSeq adapters added in the second step. Sequencing of the libraries was done on an Illumina NovaSeq, producing 2 x 150 bp paired-end reads. As for how the authors treated the data: Reads were demultiplexed and collapsed into UMI-guided consensus sequences with migec v1.2.7. Using mixcr v2.1.11, UMI consensuses were aligned to TRA and TRB V and J templates and then assembled into clonotypes. A clonotype was counted as expanded or contracted only if both edgeR and NoisET called the change significant, with noise models trained on biological replicates. For edgeR calls, the thresholds were a false discovery rate-adjusted p below 0.01 and a log2 fold-change of 1. As an exploratory analysis of dynamics, PCA with hierarchical clustering was applied to max-normalized trajectories of the 1000 most abundant clonotypes. Separately sequenced CD4+ and CD8+ repertoires were used to assign a CD4 or CD8 phenotype to each responding clone. TCRdb ran its own pipeline on the public reads, namely fastp trimming at Q25 and MiXCR clone calling, and kept in-frame beta chains. Every distinct CDR3 protein forms one entry, paired with its most common genes and DNA. In this record, the V and J calls reflect TCRdb's handling and not the investigators' own analysis. The sample table holds about 130,000 distinct CDR3 sequences, of which 16% were seen once. Of the sample, approximately 15% falls within the top ten clones.

This chain is built from TRBV24-1 and TRBJ1-1; TRBD1 might be the D gene, on 5 matching bases. Source material: PBMCs or a T cell subset sorted from them (not recorded which). The clonotype was recovered from an adult woman who had mild COVID-19 (a few samples of this study predate the infection). The sample titles of this study are shuffled in the database, so cell type and time point are left out; the donor was told from shared clones. The CDR3 protein: CATRGAGDGWTEAFF. The DNA sequence follows: TGTGCCACCAGGGGAGCGGGGGACGGGTGGACTGAAGCTTTCTTT.